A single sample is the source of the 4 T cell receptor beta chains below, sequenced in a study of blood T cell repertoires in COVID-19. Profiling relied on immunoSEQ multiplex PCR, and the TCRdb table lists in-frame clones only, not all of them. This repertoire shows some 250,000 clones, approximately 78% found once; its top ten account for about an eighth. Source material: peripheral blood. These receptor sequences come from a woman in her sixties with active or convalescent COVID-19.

Written as DNA, the CDR3 is TGTGCCAGCAGCCCACAGGGGTCCCCCTACAATGAGCAGTTCTTC. Translated, it gives CASSPQGSPYNEQFF. The chain carries TRBV7-7 and TRBJ2-1, with 7 bases aligning to TRBD1. This CDR3 has 15 residues. Germline V gene sequence: CDR1 SSHAT, CDR2 FNYEAQ (reference sequence). V lost 5 bases to trimming and J lost 2 bases; unmatched junction nucleotides: 6.

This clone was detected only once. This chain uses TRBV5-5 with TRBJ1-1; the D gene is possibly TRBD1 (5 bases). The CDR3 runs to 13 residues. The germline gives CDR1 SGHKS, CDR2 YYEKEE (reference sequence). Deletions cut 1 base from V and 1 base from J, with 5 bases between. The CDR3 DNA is TGTGCCAGCAGCTTGCAGGGGAACACTGAAGCTTTCTTT. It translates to CASSLQGNTEAFF.

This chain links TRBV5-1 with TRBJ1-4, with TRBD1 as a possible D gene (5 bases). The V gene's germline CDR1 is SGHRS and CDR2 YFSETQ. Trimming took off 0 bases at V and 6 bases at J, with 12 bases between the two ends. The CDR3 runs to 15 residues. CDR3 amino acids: CASSLGQPPDEKLFF. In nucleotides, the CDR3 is TGCGCCAGCAGCTTGGGACAGCCTCCCGATGAAAAACTGTTTTTT.

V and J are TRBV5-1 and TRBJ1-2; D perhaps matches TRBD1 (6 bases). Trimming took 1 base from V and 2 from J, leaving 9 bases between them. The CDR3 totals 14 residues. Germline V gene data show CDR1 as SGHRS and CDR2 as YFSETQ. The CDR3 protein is CASSLSGGNYGYTF. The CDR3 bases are TGCGCCAGCAGCTTGAGCGGGGGCAACTATGGCTACACCTTC. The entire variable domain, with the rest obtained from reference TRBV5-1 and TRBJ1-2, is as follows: KAGVTQTPRYLIKTRGQQVTLSCSPISGHRSVSWYQQTPGQGLQFLFEYFSETQRNKGNFPGRFSGRQFSNSRSEMNVSTLELGDSALYLCASSLSGGNYGYTFGSGTRLTVV.